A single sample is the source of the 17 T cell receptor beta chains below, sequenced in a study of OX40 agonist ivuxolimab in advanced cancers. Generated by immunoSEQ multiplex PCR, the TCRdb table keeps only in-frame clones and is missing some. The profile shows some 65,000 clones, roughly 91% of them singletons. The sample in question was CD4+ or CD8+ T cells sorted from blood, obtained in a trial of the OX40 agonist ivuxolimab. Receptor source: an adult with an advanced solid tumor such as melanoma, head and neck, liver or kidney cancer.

The CDR3 DNA reads TGTGCCAGCAGCTTTGGGGACGCTGAAGCTTTCTTT. Translated: CASSFGDAEAFF. The chain has TRBV7-2 and TRBJ1-1; D might be TRBD1 (5 bases). Germline V CDR1 and CDR2: SGHTA, FQGNSA. The V gene lost 3 bases and the J gene lost 6 bases, with 8 bases spanning the gap. The CDR3 runs to 12 residues.

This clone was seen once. CDR3 in amino acids: CASSSRGGSNQPQHF. CDR3 in DNA: TGTGCCAGCAGTTCGAGGGGAGGGTCGAATCAGCCCCAGCATTTT. The chain links TRBV6-5 to TRBJ1-5; D might be TRBD1 (5 bases). The CDR3 is made up of 15 amino acids. With 4 bases removed from V and 4 bases from J, the gap between germline ends came to 14 bases. Germline V gene lookup returns CDR1 MNHEY and CDR2 SVGAGI.

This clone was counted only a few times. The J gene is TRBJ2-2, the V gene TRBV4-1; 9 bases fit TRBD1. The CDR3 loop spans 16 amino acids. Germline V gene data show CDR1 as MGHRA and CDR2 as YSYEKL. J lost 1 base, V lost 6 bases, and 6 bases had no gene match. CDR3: CASSHPGQGNTGELFF. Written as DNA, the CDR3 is TGCGCCAGCAGTCACCCGGGACAGGGGAACACCGGGGAGCTGTTTTTT.

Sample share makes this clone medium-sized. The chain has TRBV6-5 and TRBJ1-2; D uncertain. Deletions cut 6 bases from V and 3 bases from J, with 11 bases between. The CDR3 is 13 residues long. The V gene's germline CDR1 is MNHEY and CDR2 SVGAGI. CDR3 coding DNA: TGTGCCAGCAGCACCCCGGGCTACTATGGCTACACCTTC. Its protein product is CASSTPGYYGYTF.

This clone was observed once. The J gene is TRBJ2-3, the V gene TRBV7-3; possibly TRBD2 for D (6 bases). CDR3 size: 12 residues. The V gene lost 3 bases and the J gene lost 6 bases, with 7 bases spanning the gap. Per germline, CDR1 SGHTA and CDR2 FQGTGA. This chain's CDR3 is CASSFGGDTQYF. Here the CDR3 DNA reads TGTGCCAGCAGCTTCGGAGGGGATACGCAGTATTTT.

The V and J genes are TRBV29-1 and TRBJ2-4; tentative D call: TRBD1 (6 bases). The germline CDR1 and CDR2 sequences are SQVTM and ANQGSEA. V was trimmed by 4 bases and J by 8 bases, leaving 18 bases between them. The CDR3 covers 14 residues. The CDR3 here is CSVVGQSHRDIQYF. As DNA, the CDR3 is TGCAGCGTTGTGGGGCAATCACACAGGGACATTCAGTACTTC. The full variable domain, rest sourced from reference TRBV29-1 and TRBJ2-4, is SAVISQKPSRDICQRGTSLTIQCQVDSQVTMMFWYRQQPGQSLTLIATANQGSEATYESGFVIDKFPISRPNLTFSTLTVSNMSPEDSSIYLCSVVGQSHRDIQYFGAGTRLSVL.

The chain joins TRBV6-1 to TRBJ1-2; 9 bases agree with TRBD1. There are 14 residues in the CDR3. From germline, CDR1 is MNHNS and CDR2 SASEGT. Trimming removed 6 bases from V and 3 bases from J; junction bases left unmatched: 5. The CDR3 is CASRSGTGYYGYTF. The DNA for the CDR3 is TGTGCCAGCAGGTCCGGGACAGGGTACTATGGCTACACCTTC.

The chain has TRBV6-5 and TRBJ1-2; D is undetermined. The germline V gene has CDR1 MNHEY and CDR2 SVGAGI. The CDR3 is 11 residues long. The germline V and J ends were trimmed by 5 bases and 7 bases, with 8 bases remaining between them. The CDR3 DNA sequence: TGTGCCAGCAGTGGGCGGAGTGGCTACACCTTC. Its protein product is CASSGRSGYTF.

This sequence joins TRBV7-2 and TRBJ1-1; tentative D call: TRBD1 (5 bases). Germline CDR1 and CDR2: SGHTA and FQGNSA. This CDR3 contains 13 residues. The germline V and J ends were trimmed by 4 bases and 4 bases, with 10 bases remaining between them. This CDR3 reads CASSSPGPTEAFF. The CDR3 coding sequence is TGTGCCAGCAGCTCCCCAGGGCCCACTGAAGCTTTCTTT.

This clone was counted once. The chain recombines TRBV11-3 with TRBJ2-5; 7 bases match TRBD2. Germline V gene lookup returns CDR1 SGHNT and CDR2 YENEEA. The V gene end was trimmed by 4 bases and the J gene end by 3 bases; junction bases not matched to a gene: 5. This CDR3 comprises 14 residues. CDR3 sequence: CASSSTSEEETQYF. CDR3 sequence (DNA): TGTGCCAGCAGCTCCACTAGCGAGGAAGAGACCCAGTACTTC.

Here the CDR3 reads CAWIRPIMNTEAFF. The CDR3 nucleotides read TGTGCCTGGATTCGGCCGATTATGAACACTGAAGCTTTCTTT. This rearrangement joins TRBV30 to TRBJ1-1; no firm D call. Germline V CDR1 and CDR2: GTSNPN, SVGIG (reference sequence). Trimming took off 4 bases at V and 0 bases at J, with 12 bases between the two ends. CDR3 length: 14 residues. The full variable domain, with the rest looked up from reference TRBV30 and TRBJ1-1, is SQTIHQWPATLVQPVGSPLSLECTVEGTSNPNLYWYRQAAGRGLQLLFYSVGIGQISSEVPQNLSASRPQDRQFILSSKKLLLSDSGFYLCAWIRPIMNTEAFFGQGTRLTVV.

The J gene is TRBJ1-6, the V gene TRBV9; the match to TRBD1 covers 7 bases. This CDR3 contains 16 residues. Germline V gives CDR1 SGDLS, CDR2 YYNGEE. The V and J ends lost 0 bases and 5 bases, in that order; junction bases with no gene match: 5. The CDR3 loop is CASSVEVTGDNSPLHF. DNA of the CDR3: TGTGCCAGCAGCGTAGAAGTCACAGGGGATAATTCACCCCTCCACTTT.

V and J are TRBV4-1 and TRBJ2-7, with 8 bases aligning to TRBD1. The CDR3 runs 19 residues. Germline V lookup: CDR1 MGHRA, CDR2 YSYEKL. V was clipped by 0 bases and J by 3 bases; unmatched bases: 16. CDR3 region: CASSQDGPAGRTGNYEQYF. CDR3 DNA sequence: TGCGCCAGCAGCCAAGACGGGCCGGCAGGTAGGACAGGGAACTACGAGCAGTACTTC.

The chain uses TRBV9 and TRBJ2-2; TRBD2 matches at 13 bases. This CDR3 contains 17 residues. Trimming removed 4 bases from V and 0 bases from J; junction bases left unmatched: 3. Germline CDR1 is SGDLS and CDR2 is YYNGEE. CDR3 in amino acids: CASSSGLAGANTGELFF. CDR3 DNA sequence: TGTGCCAGCAGCTCCGGACTAGCGGGGGCGAACACCGGGGAGCTGTTTTTT.

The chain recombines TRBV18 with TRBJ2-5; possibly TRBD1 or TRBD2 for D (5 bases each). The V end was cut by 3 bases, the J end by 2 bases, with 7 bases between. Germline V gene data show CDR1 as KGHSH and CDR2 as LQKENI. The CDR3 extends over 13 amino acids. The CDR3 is CASSPGVQETQYF. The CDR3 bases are TGTGCCAGCTCACCGGGGGTGCAAGAGACCCAGTACTTC.

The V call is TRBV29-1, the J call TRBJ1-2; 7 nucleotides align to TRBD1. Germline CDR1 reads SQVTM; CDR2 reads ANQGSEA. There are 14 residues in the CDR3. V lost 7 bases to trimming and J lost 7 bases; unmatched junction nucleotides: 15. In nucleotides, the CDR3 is TGCAGCGCCTCGACAGGGATATGGTCTTCTGGCTACACCTTC. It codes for CSASTGIWSSGYTF.

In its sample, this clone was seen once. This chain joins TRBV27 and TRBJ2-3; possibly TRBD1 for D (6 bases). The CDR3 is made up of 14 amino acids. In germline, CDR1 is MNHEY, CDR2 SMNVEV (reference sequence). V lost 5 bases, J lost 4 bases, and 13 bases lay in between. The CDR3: CASSNRESPDTQYF. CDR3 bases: TGTGCCAGCAGTAACAGGGAGAGTCCAGATACGCAGTATTTT.